These 8 T cell receptor beta chains came from one sample sequenced in a study of T cell responses to AZD1222 COVID-19 vaccine. Method: immunoSEQ multiplex PCR; TCRdb's copy keeps in-frame clones and lacks some. The sample has 96,000 or so clones; about 90% are singletons. Sample: peripheral blood, taken on day 0 of AZD1222 vaccination. The receptors stem from an adult in good health.

CDR3 protein: CASNPGRTDTQYF. In nucleotides, the CDR3 is TGTGCCAGTAACCCCGGGAGGACAGATACGCAGTATTTT. The chain combines TRBV19 with TRBJ2-3; 7 nucleotides line up with TRBD2. The CDR3 totals 13 residues. Germline CDR1 is LNHDA and CDR2 is SQIVND (reference sequence). V lost 7 bases to trimming and J lost 3 bases; unmatched junction nucleotides: 4.

The V call is TRBV11-3, the J call TRBJ2-5; 10 positions match TRBD1. Germline trimming cut 5 bases from V and 4 bases from J; bases unmatched to any gene: 10. Germline CDR1 SGHNT, CDR2 YENEEA. This CDR3 comprises 16 residues. The CDR3 DNA is TGTGCCAGCAGCCTGACCCCGGGACAGGGGCCAGAGACCCAGTACTTC. It codes for CASSLTPGQGPETQYF.

The table lists this clone with a few counts. This chain uses TRBV5-4 with TRBJ1-2; D is uncertain. The CDR3 totals 13 residues. Per the germline V gene, CDR1 is SGHNT and CDR2 is YYREEE (reference sequence). V shed 1 base and J shed 5 bases, with 9 bases lying between them. CDR3 nucleotide sequence: TGTGCCAGCAGCTTGAGTGCCAGTTATGGCTACACCTTC. Encoded protein: CASSLSASYGYTF.

This sequence joins TRBV6-2 or TRBV6-3 and TRBJ2-7; 9 bases align to TRBD1. The CDR3 covers 18 residues. Trimming removed 2 bases from V and 3 bases from J; junction bases left unmatched: 14. Germline V gene sequence: CDR1 MNHEY, CDR2 SVGEGT. The CDR3 nucleotides are TGTGCCAGCAGTTACGACCTGATAGCCGGGACAGGGAGCTACGAGCAGTACTTC. Translated: CASSYDLIAGTGSYEQYF.

The chain is built from TRBV30 and TRBJ2-7; 8 nucleotides match TRBD2. This CDR3 contains 13 residues. Looked up from germline, CDR1 is GTSNPN and CDR2 is SVGIG (reference sequence). V lost 2 bases to trimming and J lost 6 bases; unmatched junction nucleotides: 6. For the CDR3, the DNA is TGTGCCTGGAGTCCCTCTACTAGCGGCGAGCAGTACTTC. This encodes CAWSPSTSGEQYF.

J is TRBJ1-5 and V is TRBV21-1. TRBV21-1 is assigned pseudogene status. This CDR3 has 20 amino acids. CDR3: CASSSPFAGHPRGVNQPQHF. The CDR3 region has the DNA TGTGCCAGCAGCTCCCCCTTCGCGGGACACCCCCGCGGGGTGAATCAGCCCCAGCATTTT.

The chain combines TRBV28 with TRBJ2-2; D is uncertain. The CDR3 consists of 13 residues. V was clipped by 6 bases and J by 4 bases, with 9 bases between them. The germline V gene has CDR1 MDHEN and CDR2 SYDVKM. CDR3 sequence: CASRAQATGELFF. For the CDR3, the DNA is TGTGCCAGCAGGGCGCAAGCCACCGGGGAGCTGTTTTTT. The full variable domain, completed using reference TRBV28 and TRBJ2-2, is DVKVTQSSRYLVKRTGEKVFLECVQDMDHENMFWYRQDPGLGLRLIYFSYDVKMKEKGDIPEGYSVSREKKERFSLILESASTNQTSMYLCASRAQATGELFFGEGSRLTVL.

The rearrangement uses TRBV10-3 and TRBJ2-1, with TRBD2 matching over 15 bases. V shed 2 bases, J shed 7 bases, and the junction held 3 bases outside the gene matches. Germline assignment: CDR1 ENHRY and CDR2 SYGVKD. The CDR3 loop spans 16 amino acids. CDR3 nucleotides: TGTGCCATCAGTGAGCCGGGACTAGCGGGAGGAAATGAGCAGTTCTTC. Translation: CAISEPGLAGGNEQFF.